One and the same sample provided the 2 T cell receptor beta chains below, sequenced in a study of T cells after yellow fever vaccination. One entry per CDR3 protein, called by TCRdb with MiXCR from the 5' RACE reads. The table includes around 330,000 distinct CDR3 sequences, around 3.6% detected once. The material was PBMCs, obtained on the day of the yellow fever booster vaccination. All receptors come from a man aged 18-30 years who received the YFV17D yellow fever vaccine.

This clonotype was picked up a small number of times. The V gene is TRBV11-2, the J gene TRBJ2-3; a possible D gene is TRBD2 (6 bases). Between the trimmed V and J ends, which lost 2 bases and 5 bases, there was a span of 14 bases. Germline loops: CDR1 SGHAT, CDR2 FQNNGV. The CDR3 is made up of 15 amino acids. The CDR3 DNA reads TGTGCCAGCAGCTTATGGGGTTCAGCGGGAGATACGCAGTATTTT. Its protein product is CASSLWGSAGDTQYF.

In its sample, this clonotype was seen many times. CDR3 loop: CASSLEAREQYF. In DNA form, the CDR3 reads TGTGCCAGCAGTTTAGAGGCTCGGGAGCAGTACTTC. The chain links TRBV12-3 or TRBV12-4 to TRBJ2-7; D is undetermined. This CDR3 has 12 residues. Trimming removed 1 base at V and 7 bases at J, with 8 bases between.